This T cell receptor (beta chain) derives from a study of human T cells and chemical hapten exposure. Germline V gene data show CDR1 as LGHDT and CDR2 as YNNKEL (reference sequence). The CDR3 is made up of 16 amino acids. Trimming pared 4 bases from V and 0 bases from J, leaving 13 bases between. Specified time point: patch test 3, about 24 weeks after DPC sensitization. As to treatment: therapeutic diphenylcyclopropenone sensitization with weekly scalp DPC. TCRdb redid the calling of the RACE reads with MiXCR, one entry per CDR3 protein. Among roughly 200,000 distinct CDR3 sequences listed, 24% were seen once.

The sequencing here drew on whole blood, taken in connection with sensitization to the hapten diphenylcyclopropenone (DPC). This TCR derives from a woman between 40 and 55 years old with alopecia areata. Some clones in this sample may be carry-over from other donors' samples. The chain joins TRBV3-1 to TRBJ1-5; D is perhaps TRBD1 (6 bases). This CDR3 reads CASSRGTRSSNQPQHF. CDR3 nucleotide sequence: TGTGCCAGCAGCCGCGGGACAAGGAGTAGCAATCAGCCCCAGCATTTT. The variable domain in full, with the rest retrieved from reference TRBV3-1 and TRBJ1-5, is DTAVSQTPKYLVTQMGNDKSIKCEQNLGHDTMYWYKQDSKKFLKIMFSYNNKELIINETVPNRFSPKSPDKAHLNLHINSLELGDSAVYFCASSRGTRSSNQPQHFGDGTRLSIL.